This T cell receptor beta chain was profiled in a study of shared clonotypes between healthy human individuals. Findings and caveats of the study: An expected dependence of interdonor clonotype sharing on sequencing depth was noted. Owing to a small donor count, the genetic and exposure-history diversity represented was limited.

The length of the CDR3 is 15 residues. Germline CDR1 and CDR2: SGHNT and YYREEE (reference sequence). V was clipped by 4 bases and J by 2 bases; unmatched bases: 4. Investigators divided CD4+ cells into CD45RA+ naive and CD45RA-negative memory subsets. Method: immunoSEQ multiplex PCR; TCRdb's copy keeps in-frame clones and lacks some. The sample holds roughly 2.5 million clones; approximately 94% are singletons and the top ten take more than 0.12%. Comments on this clone: The antigen is unknown.

This chain connects TRBV5-4 to TRBJ1-4, with 8 nucleotides matching TRBD1. The clonotype originates from a man younger than 35 in good health. Sequences were obtained from naive CD4+ T cells sorted from blood. Regarding subset: CD45RA+ positively selected. The CDR3 loop is CASSRQGFTNEKLFF. CDR3 DNA sequence: TGTGCCAGCAGCCGACAGGGGTTCACTAATGAAAAACTGTTTTTT.